The clone carrying this T cell receptor (beta chain) turned up a few times. The antigen is not known. Additional DNA sequences in this sample encode the identical CDR3. This record comes from a study of beta chain features in type 1 diabetes. Study-wide background: In all, around 100 million sorted cells from all samples were analyzed.

Expressed TCRB transcripts got sequenced, as all isolated RNA was reverse transcribed. Profiling relied on immunoSEQ multiplex PCR, and the TCRdb table lists in-frame clones only, not all of them. The sample has about 320,000 clones; less than 15% are singletons. Between the trimmed V and J ends, which lost 0 bases and 5 bases, there was a span of 13 bases. There are 14 residues in the CDR3. Germline lookup yields CDR1 SQVTM and CDR2 ANQGSEA. Study-wide points: The naive, central memory and Treg TCRB repertoires showed an apparent similarity that was greater among patients than among healthy donors.

The chain uses TRBV29-1 and TRBJ1-2; D call uncertain. This receptor was taken from a man aged 30 to 45 in good health. Sequenced sample: central memory CD4+ T cells from blood. CDR3 in DNA: TGCAGCGTTGAAGATAGGACCACCTTGTATGGCTACACCTTC. It is translated as CSVEDRTTLYGYTF.